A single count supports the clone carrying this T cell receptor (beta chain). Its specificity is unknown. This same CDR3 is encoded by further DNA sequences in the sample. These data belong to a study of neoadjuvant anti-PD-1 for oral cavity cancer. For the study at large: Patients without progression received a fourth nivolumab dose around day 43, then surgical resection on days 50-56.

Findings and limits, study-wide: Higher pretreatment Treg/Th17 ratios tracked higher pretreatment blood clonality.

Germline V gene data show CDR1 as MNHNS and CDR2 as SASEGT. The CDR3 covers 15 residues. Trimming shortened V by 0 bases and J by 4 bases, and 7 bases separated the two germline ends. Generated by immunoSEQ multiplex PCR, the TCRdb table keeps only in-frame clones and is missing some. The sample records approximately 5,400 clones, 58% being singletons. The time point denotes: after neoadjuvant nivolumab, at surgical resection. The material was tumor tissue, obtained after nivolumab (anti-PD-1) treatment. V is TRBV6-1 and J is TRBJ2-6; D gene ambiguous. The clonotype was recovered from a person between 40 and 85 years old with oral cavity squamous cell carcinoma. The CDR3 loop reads CASSEAGSGANVLTF. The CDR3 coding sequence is TGTGCCAGCAGTGAAGCGGGGTCCGGGGCCAACGTCCTGACTTTC.